The 14 T cell receptor beta chains below all came from one sample that was sequenced in a study of CD8 T cells in ankylosing spondylitis. A single record per CDR3 protein comes from TCRdb applying MiXCR to the 5' RACE reads. The data hold some 130,000 distinct CDR3 sequences, with 7.3% observed a single time. Sequenced material: blood, either unsorted or a sorted T cell fraction (not recorded which). These receptors were obtained from a female donor with ankylosing spondylitis or in good health (not recorded which).

This clonotype was detected many times. The chain recombines TRBV20-1 with TRBJ2-3; D is perhaps TRBD1 or TRBD2 (6 bases each). The CDR3 spans 14 residues. The germline V and J ends were trimmed by 3 bases and 2 bases, with 12 bases remaining between them. Per the germline V gene, CDR1 is DFQATT and CDR2 is SNEGSKA (reference sequence). CDR3 region: CSASEGDSTDTQYF. CDR3 in DNA: TGCAGTGCTAGCGAGGGGGACTCCACAGATACGCAGTATTTT.

This clonotype appeared many times. The chain has TRBV9 and TRBJ2-2; 9 bases map to TRBD2. With 4 bases clipped from V and 7 bases from J, the junction kept 17 bases outside the gene matches. There are 18 residues in the CDR3. The germline CDR1 and CDR2 sequences are SGDLS and YYNGEE. Here the CDR3 DNA reads TGTGCCAGCAGCCCACGCGGGGGACTAGCAGAACGGGGCGGGGAGCTGTTTTTT. Its protein product is CASSPRGGLAERGGELFF.

This clonotype was seen ten or more times. The chain has TRBV5-1 and TRBJ2-7; 9 nucleotides match TRBD1. Germline-derived CDR1 and CDR2 are SGHRS and YFSETQ. The trim removed 2 bases at V and 2 bases at J, leaving 2 bases unmatched. The CDR3 consists of 14 residues. In DNA form, the CDR3 reads TGCGCCAGCAGCTTCCGGACAGGGGCCTACGAGCAGTACTTC. Translating gives CASSFRTGAYEQYF.

The sample holds many counts of this clonotype. Here the CDR3 reads CASSLGGRSLTGELFF. Written as DNA, the CDR3 is TGTGCCAGCAGTTTAGGTGGCAGAAGCCTCACCGGGGAGCTGTTTTTT. The chain has TRBV12-3 or TRBV12-4 and TRBJ2-2; no definite D call. The CDR3 is 16 residues long. The germline V and J ends were trimmed by 1 base and 4 bases, with 13 bases remaining between them.

The chain joins TRBV5-1 to TRBJ2-5; 14 bases are shared with TRBD2. CDR1 is SGHRS and CDR2 is YFSETQ in the germline V gene. The length of the CDR3 is 16 residues. V shed 3 bases, J shed 5 bases, and the junction held 6 bases outside the gene matches. The CDR3 DNA is TGCGCCAGCAGCTGGTCGACTAGCGGGGGGGTGGAGACCCAGTACTTC. Residues: CASSWSTSGGVETQYF. Based on the CDR3 plus reference TRBV5-1 and TRBJ2-5, the full variable domain is KAGVTQTPRYLIKTRGQQVTLSCSPISGHRSVSWYQQTPGQGLQFLFEYFSETQRNKGNFPGRFSGRQFSNSRSEMNVSTLELGDSALYLCASSWSTSGGVETQYFGPGTRLLVL.

This clonotype was detected many times. The chain recombines TRBV4-2 with TRBJ2-5, with a possible D match to TRBD1 (5 bases). V shed 5 bases and J shed 1 base, with 8 bases lying between them. The CDR3 extends over 13 amino acids. Germline V CDR1 and CDR2: LGHNA, YNFKEQ. CDR3 loop: CASSGDSQETQYF. CDR3 DNA sequence: TGTGCCAGCAGCGGTGACAGCCAAGAGACCCAGTACTTC.

This clonotype was counted at least ten times. The chain joins TRBV4-3 to TRBJ2-7; D might be TRBD1 (5 bases). The germline V and J ends were trimmed by 1 base and 7 bases, with 11 bases remaining between them. The CDR3 has 13 amino acids. Germline loops: CDR1 LGHNA, CDR2 YSLEER. As DNA, the CDR3 is TGCGCCAGCAGCCAAGTCGCAGGGCAAGAGCAGTACTTC. Its protein product is CASSQVAGQEQYF.

J is TRBJ2-1 and V is TRBV7-2, with TRBD2 matching 11 bases. Germline V gene data show CDR1 as SGHTA and CDR2 as FQGNSA. V lost 2 bases, J lost 4 bases, and 7 bases stayed unmatched. The CDR3 contains 17 residues. DNA for the CDR3: TGTGCCAGCAGCTTAAGGGCTAGCGGGGGGAAATACAATGAGCAGTTCTTC. Translating it yields CASSLRASGGKYNEQFF.

This clonotype has a handful of counts. V and J are TRBV7-9 and TRBJ2-3; D ambiguous. Germline V lookup: CDR1 SEHNR, CDR2 FQNEAQ (reference sequence). Trimming removed 5 bases from V and 0 bases from J, with 12 bases in between. This CDR3 has 15 residues. CDR3 bases: TGTGCCAGCAGCACCCAGATGCCTAGCACAGATACGCAGTATTTT. This sequence encodes CASSTQMPSTDTQYF.

This clonotype came up many times. This chain connects TRBV7-2 to TRBJ2-5; no clear D gene. The CDR3 runs 14 residues. With 4 bases removed from V and 10 bases from J, the gap between germline ends came to 19 bases. Per the germline V gene, CDR1 is SGHTA and CDR2 is FQGNSA. As DNA, the CDR3 is TGTGCCAGCAGCTCCAGAGGATCTTTTGGATTCCAGTACTTC. It encodes CASSSRGSFGFQYF.

With regard to this clonotype: One end of the junction varies from germline; a read error may be responsible. V and J are TRBV7-7 and TRBJ2-2; D ambiguous. This CDR3 is built from 13 residues. Germline-derived CDR1 and CDR2 are SSHAT and FNYEAQ (reference sequence). CDR3 residues: CASSATNTGELFF. The CDR3 DNA sequence: TGTGCTAGCAGCGCGACGAACACCGGGGAGCTGTTTTTT. The variable domain in full, with the rest retrieved from reference TRBV7-7 and TRBJ2-2, is GAGVSQSPRYKVTKRGQDVTLRCDPISSHATLYWYQQALGQGPEFLTYFNYEAQPDKSGLPSDRFSAERPEGSISTLTIQRTEQRDSAMYRCASSATNTGELFFGEGSRLTVL.

Note on this clonotype: This clone may be a read error of a much larger clone one base away. The gene calls are TRBV7-9 and TRBJ2-3; no definite D call. The germline gives CDR1 SEHNR, CDR2 FQNEAQ (reference sequence). This CDR3 has 16 amino acids. V was shortened by 5 bases and J by 1 base, with 16 bases between the two germline ends. The CDR3 DNA reads as TGTGCCAGCAGCCCCCCTGGCGGTAGTGGCACAGATACGCAGTATTTT. Residues: CASSPPGGSGTDTQYF.

This clonotype was seen ten or more times. This chain uses TRBV2 with TRBJ1-2; no definite D call. The CDR3 covers 14 residues. Germline values: CDR1 SNHLY, CDR2 FYNNEI. V lost 8 bases and J lost 5, with 18 bases in between. The CDR3 DNA reads TGTGCCAGCCGTATACGGGGTAGCGGATATGGCTACACCTTC. Translated: CASRIRGSGYGYTF.

This clonotype appeared a few times. The chain recombines TRBV12-5 with TRBJ2-7, with 7 bases identical to TRBD1. Germline V gene sequence: CDR1 LGHNT, CDR2 FRNRAP. The V and J ends lost 0 bases and 2 bases, in that order; junction bases with no gene match: 7. The CDR3 is made up of 16 amino acids. The CDR3 reads CASGLVQGQTAYEQYF. CDR3 in DNA: TGTGCTAGTGGTTTGGTCCAGGGACAGACCGCCTACGAGCAGTACTTC.